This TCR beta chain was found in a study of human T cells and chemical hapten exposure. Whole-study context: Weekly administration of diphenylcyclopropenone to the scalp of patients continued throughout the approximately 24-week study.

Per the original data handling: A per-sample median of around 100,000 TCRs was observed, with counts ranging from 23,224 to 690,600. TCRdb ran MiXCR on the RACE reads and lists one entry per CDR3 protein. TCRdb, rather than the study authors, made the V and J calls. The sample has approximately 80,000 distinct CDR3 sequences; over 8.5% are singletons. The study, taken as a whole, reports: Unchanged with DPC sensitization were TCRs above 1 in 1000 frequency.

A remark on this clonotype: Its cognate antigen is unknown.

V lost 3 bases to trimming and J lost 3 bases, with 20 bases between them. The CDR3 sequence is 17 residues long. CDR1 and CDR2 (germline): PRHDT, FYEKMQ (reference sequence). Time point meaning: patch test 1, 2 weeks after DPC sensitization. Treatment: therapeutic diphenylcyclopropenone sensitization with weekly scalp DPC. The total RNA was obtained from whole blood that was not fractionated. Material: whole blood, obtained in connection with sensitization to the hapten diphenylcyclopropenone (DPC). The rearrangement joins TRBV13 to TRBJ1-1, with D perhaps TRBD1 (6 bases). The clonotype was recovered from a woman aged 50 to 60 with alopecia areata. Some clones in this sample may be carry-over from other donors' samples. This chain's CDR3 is CASSLTHGGLKYTEAFF. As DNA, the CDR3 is TGTGCCAGCAGCTTGACCCACGGGGGGCTTAAGTACACTGAAGCTTTCTTT.